The rows below give T cell receptor beta chains drawn from one sample of a study of T-cell memory formation after mild COVID-19. TCRdb re-analysed the 5' RACE reads in MiXCR, keeping a single row per CDR3 protein. Here the sample spans 30,000 to 35,000 distinct CDR3 sequences, around a fifth being singletons. Sequencing input: PBMCs or a T cell subset sorted from them (not recorded which). The receptors derive from an adult who had mild COVID-19 (a few samples of this study predate the infection). Cell type and time point are not known. The CDR3 runs from the conserved cysteine through the conserved F or W. D genes are given only for firm matches. Not all rows give a size; the values are once, few, many and, for expanded clones, a class.

size: many; J: TRBJ1-2; V: TRBV7-3; D: TRBD1; DNA: TGTGCCAGCAGCTTAACCGGGACAGGGTATTACGGCTACACCTTC; CDR3: CASSLTGTGYYGYTF
size: many; J: TRBJ1-1; V: TRBV6-1; D: NA; DNA: TGTGCCAGCAGTGCCCGAGGGGGGGGCGATATGAACACTGAAGCTTTCTTT; CDR3: CASSARGGGDMNTEAFF
size: many; J: TRBJ1-1; V: TRBV4-2; D: NA; DNA: TGTGCCAGCAGCCAAGGTCACCTTCTGAACACTGAAGCTTTCTTT; CDR3: CASSQGHLLNTEAFF
size: once; J: TRBJ2-7; V: TRBV5-1; D: TRBD1; DNA: TGCGCCAGCAGCCTGAGCACCGGACAGGGGACAGCCTACGAGCAGTACTTC; CDR3: CASSLSTGQGTAYEQYF
size: many; J: TRBJ2-5; V: TRBV6-1; D: NA; DNA: TGTGCCAGCAGGGCCGCAGGTCGGGAGACCCAGTACTTC; CDR3: CASRAAGRETQYF
size: many; J: TRBJ2-1; V: TRBV7-9; D: TRBD2; DNA: TGTGCCAGCACCCGATTCCGGGGGGAAGTGAATGAGCAGTTCTTC; CDR3: CASTRFRGEVNEQFF
size: many; J: TRBJ1-2; V: TRBV6-5; D: NA; DNA: TGTGCCAGCATGGGAACAGGGAGGTCCGTTGGCTACACCTTC; CDR3: CASMGTGRSVGYTF
size: many; J: TRBJ2-3; V: TRBV29-1; D: NA; DNA: TGCAGCGTTGCGACGGCTGGCCGGGCGGGTACGCAGTATTTT; CDR3: CSVATAGRAGTQYF
size: many; J: TRBJ2-4; V: TRBV7-2; D: NA; DNA: TGTGCCAGCAGCTTCGAAGGCAGGCTAGCGCCAGCCAAAAACATTCAGTACTTC; CDR3: CASSFEGRLAPAKNIQYF
size: many; J: TRBJ2-1; V: TRBV19; D: NA; DNA: TGTGCCAGTCACAAGGCGGGACAGCGACATGAGCAGTTCTTC; CDR3: CASHKAGQRHEQFF
size: many; J: TRBJ1-3; V: TRBV6-1; D: NA; DNA: TGTGCCAGCAGAGTTCACTCTGGAAACACCATATATTTT; CDR3: CASRVHSGNTIYF
size: many; J: TRBJ2-1; V: TRBV3-1; D: TRBD2; DNA: TGTGCCAGCAGCCAAGATTTCGGGGGGGGCCAGTCTGAGCAGTTCTTC; CDR3: CASSQDFGGGQSEQFF
size: few; J: TRBJ2-7; V: TRBV10-3; D: TRBD1; DNA: TGTGCCATCAGTGAAGGGGGCTGGAACTCCTACGAGCAGTACTTC; CDR3: CAISEGGWNSYEQYF
size: few; J: TRBJ2-1; V: TRBV19; D: NA; DNA: TGTGCCAGTAGTATTACCGGAGGAAATGAGCAGTTCTTC; CDR3: CASSITGGNEQFF
size: many; J: TRBJ2-1; V: TRBV30; D: NA; DNA: TGTGCCTGGAGTTACGGCCACTACAATGAGCAGTTCTTC; CDR3: CAWSYGHYNEQFF
size: many; J: TRBJ2-6; V: TRBV25-1; D: NA; DNA: TGTGCCAGCAGTGGCGGCTCCGGGGCCAACGTCCTGACTTTC; CDR3: CASSGGSGANVLTF
size: many; J: TRBJ2-1; V: TRBV7-7; D: NA; DNA: TGTGCCAGCAGCTTAGAACAGGGCGCTGGTGAGCAGTTCTTC; CDR3: CASSLEQGAGEQFF
size: many; J: TRBJ2-3; V: TRBV11-2; D: TRBD2; DNA: TGTGCCAGCAGCTTAGGGACTAGCGGGAGTATGACAGATACGCAGTATTTT; CDR3: CASSLGTSGSMTDTQYF
size: many; J: TRBJ2-7; V: TRBV11-2; D: TRBD1; DNA: TGTGCCAGCAGCTTAGTCCCAGGGGGCAGCGCCTACGAGCAGTACTTC; CDR3: CASSLVPGGSAYEQYF
size: many; J: TRBJ1-1; V: TRBV7-8; D: NA; DNA: TGTGCCAGCAGCTTAGAGTATCAACACCGCGCTTTCTTT; CDR3: CASSLEYQHRAFF
size: many; J: TRBJ2-3; V: TRBV7-9; D: TRBD1; DNA: TGTGCCAGCAGCGTCGGGACAGGGTCTCGCGGAGATACGCAGTATTTT; CDR3: CASSVGTGSRGDTQYF
size: NA; J: TRBJ1-1; V: TRBV6-5; D: NA; DNA: TGTGCCAGCAGTTACGGTCCGGGTACCACTGAAGCTTTCTTT; CDR3: CASSYGPGTTEAFF
size: NA; J: TRBJ1-2; V: TRBV12-3/TRBV12-4; D: TRBD1; DNA: TGTGCCAGCAGTGATCCGGGACAGGGGGCCTATGGCTACACCTTC; CDR3: CASSDPGQGAYGYTF
size: few; J: TRBJ2-3; V: TRBV20-1; D: TRBD1; DNA: TGCAGTGCAAAGGACAGGGTCGGCACAGATACGCAGTATTTT; CDR3: CSAKDRVGTDTQYF
size: NA; J: TRBJ2-7; V: TRBV12-3/TRBV12-4; D: TRBD2; DNA: TGTGCCAGCAGCCCGGTAGCGGGAGCGTTACTCGAGCAGTACTTC; CDR3: CASSPVAGALLEQYF
size: many; J: TRBJ2-7; V: TRBV5-1; D: TRBD2; DNA: TGCGCCAGCAGTAGCGGGGGGGGGTATCACTACGAGCAGTACTTC; CDR3: CASSSGGGYHYEQYF